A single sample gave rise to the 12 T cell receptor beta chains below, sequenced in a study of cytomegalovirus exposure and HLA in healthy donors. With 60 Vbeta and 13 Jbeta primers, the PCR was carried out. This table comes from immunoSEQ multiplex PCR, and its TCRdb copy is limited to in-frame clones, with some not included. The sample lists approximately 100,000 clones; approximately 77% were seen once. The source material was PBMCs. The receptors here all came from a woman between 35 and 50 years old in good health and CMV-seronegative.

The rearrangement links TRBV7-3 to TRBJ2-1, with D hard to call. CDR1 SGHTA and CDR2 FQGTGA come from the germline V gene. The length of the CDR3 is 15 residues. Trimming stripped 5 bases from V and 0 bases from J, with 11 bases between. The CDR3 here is CASSPRRGSYNEQFF. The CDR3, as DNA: TGTGCCAGCAGCCCCCGACGCGGCTCCTACAATGAGCAGTTCTTC.

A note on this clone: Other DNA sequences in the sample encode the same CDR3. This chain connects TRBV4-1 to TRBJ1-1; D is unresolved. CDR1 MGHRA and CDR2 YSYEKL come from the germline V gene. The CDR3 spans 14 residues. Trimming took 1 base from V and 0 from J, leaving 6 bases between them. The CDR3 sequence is CASSQGGVNTEAFF. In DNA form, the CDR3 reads TGCGCCAGCAGCCAAGGCGGGGTGAACACTGAAGCTTTCTTT.

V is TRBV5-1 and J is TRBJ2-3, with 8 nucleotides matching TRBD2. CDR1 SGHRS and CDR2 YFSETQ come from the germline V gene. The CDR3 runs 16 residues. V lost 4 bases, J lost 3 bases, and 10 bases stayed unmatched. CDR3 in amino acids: CASSPQDERGTDTQYF. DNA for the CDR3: TGCGCCAGCAGCCCACAGGACGAGCGGGGGACAGATACGCAGTATTTT.

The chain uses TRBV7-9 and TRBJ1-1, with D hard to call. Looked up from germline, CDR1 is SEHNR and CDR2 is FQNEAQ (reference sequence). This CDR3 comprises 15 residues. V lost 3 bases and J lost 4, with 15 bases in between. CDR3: CASSFNTDLGTEAFF. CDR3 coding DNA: TGTGCCAGCAGCTTTAATACCGACCTAGGCACTGAAGCTTTCTTT. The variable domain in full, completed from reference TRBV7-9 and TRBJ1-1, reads DTGVSQNPRHKITKRGQNVTFRCDPISEHNRLYWYRQTLGQGPEFLTYFQNEAQLEKSRLLSDRFSAERPKGSFSTLEIQRTEQGDSAMYLCASSFNTDLGTEAFFGQGTRLTVV.

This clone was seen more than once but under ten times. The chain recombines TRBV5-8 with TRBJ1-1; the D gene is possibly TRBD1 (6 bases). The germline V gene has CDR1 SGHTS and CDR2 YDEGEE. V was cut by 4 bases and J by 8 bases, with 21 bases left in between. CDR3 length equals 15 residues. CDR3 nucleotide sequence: TGTGCCAGCAGCCGAACTGACGCCGGACAGCGAGAAGCTTTCTTT. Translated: CASSRTDAGQREAFF.

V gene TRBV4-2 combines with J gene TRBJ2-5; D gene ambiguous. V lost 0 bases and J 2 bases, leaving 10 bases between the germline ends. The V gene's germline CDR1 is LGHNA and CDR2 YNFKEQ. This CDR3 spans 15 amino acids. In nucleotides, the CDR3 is TGTGCCAGCAGCCAAGATGTGGGCCTTCAAGAGACCCAGTACTTC. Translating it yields CASSQDVGLQETQYF.

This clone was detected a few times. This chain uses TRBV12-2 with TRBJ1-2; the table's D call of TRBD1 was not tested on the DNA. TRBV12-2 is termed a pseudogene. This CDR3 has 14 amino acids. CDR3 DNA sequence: TGTGCAAGTCGCTTAAGTGACAGGGTCTATGGCTACACCTTC. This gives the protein CASRLSDRVYGYTF.

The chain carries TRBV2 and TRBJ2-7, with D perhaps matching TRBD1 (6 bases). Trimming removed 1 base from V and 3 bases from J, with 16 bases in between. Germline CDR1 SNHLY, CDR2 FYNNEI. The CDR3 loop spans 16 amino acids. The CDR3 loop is CASSEGNGQINYEQYF. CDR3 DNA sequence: TGTGCCAGCAGTGAAGGTAACGGACAGATAAACTACGAGCAGTACTTC.

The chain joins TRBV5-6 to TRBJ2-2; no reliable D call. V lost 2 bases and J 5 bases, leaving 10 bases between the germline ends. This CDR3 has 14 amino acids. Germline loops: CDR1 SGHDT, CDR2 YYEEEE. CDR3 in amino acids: CASSFRSSTGELFF. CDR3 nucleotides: TGTGCCAGCAGCTTCCGGTCCTCGACCGGGGAGCTGTTTTTT.

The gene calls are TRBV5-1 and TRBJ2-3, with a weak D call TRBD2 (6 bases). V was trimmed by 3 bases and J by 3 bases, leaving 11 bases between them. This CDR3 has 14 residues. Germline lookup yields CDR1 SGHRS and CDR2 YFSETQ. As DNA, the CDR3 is TGCGCCAGCAGCTCGCAAGGACTAACAGATACGCAGTATTTT. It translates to CASSSQGLTDTQYF.

The CDR3 region is CASSGRDSSYEQYF. The CDR3, as DNA: TGTGCCAGCAGCGGAAGGGACAGCTCCTACGAGCAGTACTTC. This chain uses TRBV7-9 with TRBJ2-7, with TRBD1 identical over 7 bases. V dropped 5 bases and J dropped 0; count of bases not matched to a gene: 4. Germline V gene sequence: CDR1 SEHNR, CDR2 FQNEAQ (reference sequence). The CDR3 contains 14 residues.

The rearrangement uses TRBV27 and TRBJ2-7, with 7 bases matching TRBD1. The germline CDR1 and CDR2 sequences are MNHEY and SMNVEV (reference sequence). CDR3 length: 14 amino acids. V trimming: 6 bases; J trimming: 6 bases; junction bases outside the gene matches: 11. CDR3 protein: CASRKETGFIEQYF. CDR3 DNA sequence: TGTGCCAGCAGGAAGGAGACAGGGTTCATCGAGCAGTACTTC.